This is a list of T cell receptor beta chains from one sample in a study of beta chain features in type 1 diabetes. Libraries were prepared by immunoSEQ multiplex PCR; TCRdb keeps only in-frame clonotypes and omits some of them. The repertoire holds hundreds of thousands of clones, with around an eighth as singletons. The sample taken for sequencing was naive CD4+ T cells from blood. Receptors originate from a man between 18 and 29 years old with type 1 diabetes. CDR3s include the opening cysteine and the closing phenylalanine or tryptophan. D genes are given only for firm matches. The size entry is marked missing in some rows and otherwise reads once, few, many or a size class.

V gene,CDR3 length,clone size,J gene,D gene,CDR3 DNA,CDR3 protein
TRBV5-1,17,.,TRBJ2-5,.,TGCGCCAGCAGCTCCCAGGCGGGCACTCCGTACCAAGAGACCCAGTACTTC,CASSSQAGTPYQETQYF
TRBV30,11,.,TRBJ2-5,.,TGTGCCTGGAGCACTGAAGAGACCCAGTACTTC,CAWSTEETQYF
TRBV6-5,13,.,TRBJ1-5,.,TGTGCCAGCAGTCGGGACCGCCTTGACCCCCAGCATTTT,CASSRDRLDPQHF
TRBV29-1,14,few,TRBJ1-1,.,TGCAGCGTCGTCGGCAGACTCATGAACACTGAAGCTTTCTTT,CSVVGRLMNTEAFF
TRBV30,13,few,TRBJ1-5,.,TGTGCCTGGAGGGCAGGGTCGGGGCAGCCCCAGCATTTT,CAWRAGSGQPQHF
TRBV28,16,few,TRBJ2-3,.,TGTGCCAGCAGTTTATTGGGGCAGTGGAGCACAGATACGCAGTATTTT,CASSLLGQWSTDTQYF
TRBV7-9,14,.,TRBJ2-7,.,TGTGCCAGCAGCCTCCAGACAGCCTCCTACGAGCAGTACTTC,CASSLQTASYEQYF
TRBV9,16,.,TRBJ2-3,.,TGTGCCAGCAGCCGGGCGGGGCCCACCTTCTTAGATACGCAGTATTTT,CASSRAGPTFLDTQYF
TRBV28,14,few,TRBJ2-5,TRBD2,TGTGCCAGCAGCCCTACGGGGGGGCAAGAGACCCAGTACTTC,CASSPTGGQETQYF
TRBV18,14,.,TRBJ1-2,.,TGTGCCAGCTCTCCCGGGACCGCGCGATATGGCTACACCTTC,CASSPGTARYGYTF
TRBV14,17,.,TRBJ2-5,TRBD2,TGTGCCAGCAGCCAAGATCCTAGCGGGGCCAACGGGGAGACCCAGTACTTC,CASSQDPSGANGETQYF
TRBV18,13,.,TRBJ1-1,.,TGTGCCAGCTCACCACGGATGAACACTGAAGCTTTCTTT,CASSPRMNTEAFF
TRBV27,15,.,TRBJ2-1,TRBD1,TGTGCCAGCAGGGGAGGACAGGGGTGGACCGATGAGCAGTTCTTC,CASRGGQGWTDEQFF
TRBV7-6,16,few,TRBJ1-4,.,TGTGCCAGCAGCCCGACGGCAGGGGAGGTTAATGAAAAACTGTTTTTT,CASSPTAGEVNEKLFF
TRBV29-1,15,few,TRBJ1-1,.,TGCAGCGTTGAAGGATTCGCGGGGGCGGACACTGAAGCTTTCTTT,CSVEGFAGADTEAFF
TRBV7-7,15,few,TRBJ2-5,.,TGTGCCAGCAGCTTAGTGGGCGGCCTACAAGAGACCCAGTACTTC,CASSLVGGLQETQYF
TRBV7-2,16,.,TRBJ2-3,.,TGTGCCAGCAGCTTAGCAGGGACCCTCGGAAGAGATACGCAGTATTTT,CASSLAGTLGRDTQYF
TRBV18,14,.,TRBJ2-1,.,TGTGCCAGCTCTCACCTGAACTCCTACAATGAGCAGTTCTTC,CASSHLNSYNEQFF
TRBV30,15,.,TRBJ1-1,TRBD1,TGTGCCTGGAGTCCCGGGACAGGGTGGAACACTGAAGCTTTCTTT,CAWSPGTGWNTEAFF
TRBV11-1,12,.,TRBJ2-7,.,TGTGCCAGCAGCTCCAGGGATTACGAGCAGTACTTC,CASSSRDYEQYF
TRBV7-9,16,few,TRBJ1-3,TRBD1,TGTGCCAGCAGCTTACCTTGGCAGGGGGAGAGAAACACCATATATTTT,CASSLPWQGERNTIYF
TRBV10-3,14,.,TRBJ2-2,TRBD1,TGTGCCATCAGGGGACAGGGTAATACCGGGGAGCTGTTTTTT,CAIRGQGNTGELFF
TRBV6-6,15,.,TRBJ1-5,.,TGTGCCAGCAGTTACCCCCGGGACGGATATCAGCCCCAGCATTTT,CASSYPRDGYQPQHF
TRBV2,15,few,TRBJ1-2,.,TGTGCCAGCAGTTCGGAGGGGAGGCTTAACTATGGCTACACCTTC,CASSSEGRLNYGYTF
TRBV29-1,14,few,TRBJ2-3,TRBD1,TGCAGCTCAAAGCGGACAGGTAGCACAGATACGCAGTATTTT,CSSKRTGSTDTQYF
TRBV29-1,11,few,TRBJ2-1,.,TGCAGCGTTGCGGACTACAATGAGCAGTTCTTC,CSVADYNEQFF
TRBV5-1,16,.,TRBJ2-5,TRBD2,TGCGCCAGCAAAGACCCAAGCGGGGGGGTCCTCACGACCCAGTACTTC,CASKDPSGGVLTTQYF
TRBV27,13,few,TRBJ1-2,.,TGTGCCAGCAGTTCCCCGGGGGACTATGGCTACACCTTC,CASSSPGDYGYTF
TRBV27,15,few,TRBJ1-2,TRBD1,TGTGCCAGCACCAGTACAGGGGGGCTTCACTATGGCTACACCTTC,CASTSTGGLHYGYTF
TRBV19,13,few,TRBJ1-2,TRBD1,TGTGCCAGTAGTATTGACAGGGACGGCGGCTACACCTTC,CASSIDRDGGYTF
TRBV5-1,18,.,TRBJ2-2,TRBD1,TGCGCCAGCAGCTTGGCGACTCGGGACAGGGCGAACACCGGGGAGCTGTTTTTT,CASSLATRDRANTGELFF
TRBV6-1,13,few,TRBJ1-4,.,TGTGCCAGCAGTGAAGCTGTGGGGGGAAAACTGTTTTTT,CASSEAVGGKLFF
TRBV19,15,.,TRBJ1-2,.,TGTGCCAGTAGTACTCGGACAGAATATCAGGATGGCTACACCTTC,CASSTRTEYQDGYTF
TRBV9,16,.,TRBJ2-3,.,TGTGCCAGCAGCCCACGGACGGCCGAAAGGAGGGATACGCAGTATTTT,CASSPRTAERRDTQYF
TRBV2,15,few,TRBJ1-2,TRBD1,TGTGCCAGCGGCGGACAGGGGGCACCCAACTATGGCTACACCTTC,CASGGQGAPNYGYTF